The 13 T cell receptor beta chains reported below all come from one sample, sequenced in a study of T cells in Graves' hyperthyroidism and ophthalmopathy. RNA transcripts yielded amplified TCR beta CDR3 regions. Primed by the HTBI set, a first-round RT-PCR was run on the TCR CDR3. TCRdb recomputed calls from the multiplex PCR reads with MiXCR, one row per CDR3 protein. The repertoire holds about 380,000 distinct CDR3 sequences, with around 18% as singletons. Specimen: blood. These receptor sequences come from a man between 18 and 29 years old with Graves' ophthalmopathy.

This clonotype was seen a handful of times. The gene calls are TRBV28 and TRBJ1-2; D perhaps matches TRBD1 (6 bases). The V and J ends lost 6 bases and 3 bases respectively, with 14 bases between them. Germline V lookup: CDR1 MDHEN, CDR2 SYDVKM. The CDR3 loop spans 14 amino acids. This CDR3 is CASRQGSQHYGYTF. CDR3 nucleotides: TGTGCCAGCAGACAGGGTTCTCAGCACTATGGCTACACCTTC.

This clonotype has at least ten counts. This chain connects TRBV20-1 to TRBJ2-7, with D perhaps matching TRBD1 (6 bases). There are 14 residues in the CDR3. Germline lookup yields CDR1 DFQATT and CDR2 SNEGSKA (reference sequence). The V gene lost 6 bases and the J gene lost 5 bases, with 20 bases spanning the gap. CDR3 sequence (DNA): TGCAGTGCCCCTGGGGCAGGGGCGTGGAACGAGCAGTACTTC. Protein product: CSAPGAGAWNEQYF.

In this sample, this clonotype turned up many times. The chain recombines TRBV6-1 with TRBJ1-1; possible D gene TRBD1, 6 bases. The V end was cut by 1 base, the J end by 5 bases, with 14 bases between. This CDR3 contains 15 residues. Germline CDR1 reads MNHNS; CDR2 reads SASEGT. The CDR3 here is CASSEGFRGETEAFF. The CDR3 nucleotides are TGTGCCAGCAGTGAAGGATTCAGGGGAGAAACTGAAGCTTTCTTT.

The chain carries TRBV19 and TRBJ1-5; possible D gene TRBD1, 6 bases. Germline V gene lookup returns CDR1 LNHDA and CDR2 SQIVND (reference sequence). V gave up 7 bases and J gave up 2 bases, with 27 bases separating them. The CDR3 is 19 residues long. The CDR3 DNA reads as TGTGCCAGTACCCCCCCCGGGGGGGCGAACCTGTATCGCAATCAGCCCCAGCATTTT. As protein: CASTPPGGANLYRNQPQHF.

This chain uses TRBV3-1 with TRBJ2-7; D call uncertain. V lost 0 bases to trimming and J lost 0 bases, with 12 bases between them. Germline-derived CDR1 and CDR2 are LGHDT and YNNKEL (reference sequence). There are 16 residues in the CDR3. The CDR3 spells CASSQDLLSNSYEQYF. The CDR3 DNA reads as TGTGCCAGCAGCCAAGATCTTCTATCAAACTCCTACGAGCAGTACTTC.

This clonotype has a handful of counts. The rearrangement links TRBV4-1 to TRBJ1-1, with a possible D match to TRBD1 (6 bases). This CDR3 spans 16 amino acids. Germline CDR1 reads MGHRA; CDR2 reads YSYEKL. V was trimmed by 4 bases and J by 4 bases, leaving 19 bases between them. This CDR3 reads CASSPRDTTAGTEAFF. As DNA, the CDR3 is TGCGCCAGCAGCCCCAGGGACACCACTGCGGGCACTGAAGCTTTCTTT.

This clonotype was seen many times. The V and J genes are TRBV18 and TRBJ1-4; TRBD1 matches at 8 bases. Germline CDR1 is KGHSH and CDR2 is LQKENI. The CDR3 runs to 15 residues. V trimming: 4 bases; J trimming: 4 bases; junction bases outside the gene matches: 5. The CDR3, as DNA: TGTGCCAGCTCACGGGACAGGAAACATAATGAAAAACTGTTTTTT. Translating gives CASSRDRKHNEKLFF.

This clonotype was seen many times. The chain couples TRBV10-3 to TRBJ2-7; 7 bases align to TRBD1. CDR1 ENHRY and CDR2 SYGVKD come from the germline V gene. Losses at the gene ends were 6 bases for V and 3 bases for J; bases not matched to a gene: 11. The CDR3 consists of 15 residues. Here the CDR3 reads CAISRPDRDLYEQYF. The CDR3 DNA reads TGTGCCATCAGCCGACCTGACAGGGACCTCTACGAGCAGTACTTC.

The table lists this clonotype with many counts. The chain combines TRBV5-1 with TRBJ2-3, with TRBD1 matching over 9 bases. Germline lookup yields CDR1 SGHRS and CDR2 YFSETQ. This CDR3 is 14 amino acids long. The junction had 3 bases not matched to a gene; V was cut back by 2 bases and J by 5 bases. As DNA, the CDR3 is TGCGCCAGCAGCTTCACAGGGGGCAAAGATACGCAGTATTTT. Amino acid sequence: CASSFTGGKDTQYF.

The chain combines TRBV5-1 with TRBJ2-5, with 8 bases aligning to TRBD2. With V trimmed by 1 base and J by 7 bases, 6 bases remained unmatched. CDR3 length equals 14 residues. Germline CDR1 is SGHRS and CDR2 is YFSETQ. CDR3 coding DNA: TGCGCCAGCAGCTTGTCTAGCGGGTTCCCGACCCAGTACTTC. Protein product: CASSLSSGFPTQYF.

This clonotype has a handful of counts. The CDR3 protein is CSARDGTGGTVAPDTQYF. The CDR3, as DNA: TGCAGTGCTAGAGATGGGACAGGGGGTACGGTTGCGCCAGATACGCAGTATTTT. The V gene is TRBV20-1, the J gene TRBJ2-3; 11 bases map to TRBD1. The CDR3 spans 18 residues. Trimming cost V 0 bases and J 4 bases; bases outside gene matches: 12. In germline, CDR1 is DFQATT, CDR2 SNEGSKA (reference sequence).

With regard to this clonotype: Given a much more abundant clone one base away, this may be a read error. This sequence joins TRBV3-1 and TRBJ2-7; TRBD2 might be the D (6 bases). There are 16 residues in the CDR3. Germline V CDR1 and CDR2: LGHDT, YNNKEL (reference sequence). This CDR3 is CASSHGTRTSSYGQYF. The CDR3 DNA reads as TGTGCCAGCAGCCACGGGACTCGGACGTCCTCCTACGGGCAGTACTTC.

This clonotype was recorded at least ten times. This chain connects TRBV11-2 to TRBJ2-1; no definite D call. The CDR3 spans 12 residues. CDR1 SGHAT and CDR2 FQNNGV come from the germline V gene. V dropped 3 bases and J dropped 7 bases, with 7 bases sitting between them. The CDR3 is CASSFNGNEQFF. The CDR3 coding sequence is TGTGCCAGCAGCTTTAATGGGAATGAGCAGTTCTTC.